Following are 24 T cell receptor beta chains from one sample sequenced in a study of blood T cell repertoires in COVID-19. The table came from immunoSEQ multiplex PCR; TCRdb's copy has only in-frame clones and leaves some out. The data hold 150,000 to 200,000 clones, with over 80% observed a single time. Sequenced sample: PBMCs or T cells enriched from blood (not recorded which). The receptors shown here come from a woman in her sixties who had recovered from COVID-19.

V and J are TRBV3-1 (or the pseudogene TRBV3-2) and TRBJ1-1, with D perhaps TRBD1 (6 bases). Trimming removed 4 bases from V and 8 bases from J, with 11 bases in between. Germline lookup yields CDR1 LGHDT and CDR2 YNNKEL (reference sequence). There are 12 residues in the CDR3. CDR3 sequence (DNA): TGTGCCAGCAGCCGCCTGGACAGCGAAGCTTTCTTT. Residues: CASSRLDSEAFF.

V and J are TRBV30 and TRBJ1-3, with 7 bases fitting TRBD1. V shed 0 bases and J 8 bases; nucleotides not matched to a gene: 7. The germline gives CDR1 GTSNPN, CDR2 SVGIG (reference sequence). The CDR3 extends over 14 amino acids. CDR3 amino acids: CAWSVGQPTDTIYF. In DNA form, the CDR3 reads TGTGCCTGGAGTGTGGGACAGCCCACAGACACCATATATTTT. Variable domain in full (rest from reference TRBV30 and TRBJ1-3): SQTIHQWPATLVQPVGSPLSLECTVEGTSNPNLYWYRQAAGRGLQLLFYSVGIGQISSEVPQNLSASRPQDRQFILSSKKLLLSDSGFYLCAWSVGQPTDTIYFGEGSWLTVV.

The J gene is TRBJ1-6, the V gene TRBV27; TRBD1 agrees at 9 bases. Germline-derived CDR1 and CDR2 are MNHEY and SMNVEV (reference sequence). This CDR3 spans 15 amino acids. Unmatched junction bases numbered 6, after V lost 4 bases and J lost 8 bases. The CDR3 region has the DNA TGTGCCAGCAGTTCGACGACAGGGGGGGATTCACCCCTCCACTTT. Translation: CASSSTTGGDSPLHF.

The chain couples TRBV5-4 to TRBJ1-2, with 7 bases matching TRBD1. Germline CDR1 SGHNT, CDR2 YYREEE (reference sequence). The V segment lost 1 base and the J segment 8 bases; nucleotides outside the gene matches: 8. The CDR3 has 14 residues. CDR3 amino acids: CASSLTQQGQGYTF. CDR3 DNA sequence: TGTGCCAGCAGCTTGACCCAACAGGGGCAGGGCTACACCTTC.

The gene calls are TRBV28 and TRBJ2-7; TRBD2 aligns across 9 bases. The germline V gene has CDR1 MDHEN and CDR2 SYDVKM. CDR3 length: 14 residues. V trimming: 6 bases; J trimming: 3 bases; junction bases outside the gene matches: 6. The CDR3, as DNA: TGTGCCAGCAGCCTAGCGGGAAGTTACTACGAGCAGTACTTC. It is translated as CASSLAGSYYEQYF.

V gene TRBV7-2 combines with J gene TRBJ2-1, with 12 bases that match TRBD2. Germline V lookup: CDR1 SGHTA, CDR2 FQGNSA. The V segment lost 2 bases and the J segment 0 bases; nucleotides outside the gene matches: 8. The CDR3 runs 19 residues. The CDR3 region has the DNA TGTGCCAGCAGCTTAACCGGGACTAGCGGGCTTAGCTCCTACAATGAGCAGTTCTTC. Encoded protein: CASSLTGTSGLSSYNEQFF.

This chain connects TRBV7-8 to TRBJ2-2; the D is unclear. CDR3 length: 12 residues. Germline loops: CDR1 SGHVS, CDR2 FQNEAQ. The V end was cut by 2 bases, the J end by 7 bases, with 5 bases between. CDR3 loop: CASSLLVGELFF. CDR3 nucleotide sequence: TGTGCCAGCAGCTTATTAGTCGGGGAGCTGTTTTTT.

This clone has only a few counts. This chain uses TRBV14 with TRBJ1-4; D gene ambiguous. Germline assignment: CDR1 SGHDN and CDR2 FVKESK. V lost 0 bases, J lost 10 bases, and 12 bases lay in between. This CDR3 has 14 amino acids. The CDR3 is CASSQEAGVGKLFF. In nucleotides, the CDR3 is TGTGCCAGCAGCCAAGAGGCCGGGGTCGGAAAACTGTTTTTT.

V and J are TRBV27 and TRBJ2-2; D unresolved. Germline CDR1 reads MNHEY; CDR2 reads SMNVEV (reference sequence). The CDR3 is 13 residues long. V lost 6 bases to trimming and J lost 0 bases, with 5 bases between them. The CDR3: CASRETNTGELFF. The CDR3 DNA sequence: TGTGCCAGCAGAGAGACGAACACCGGGGAGCTGTTTTTT.

The CDR3 is CASSVVQGREQYF. The CDR3 nucleotides are TGTGCCAGCAGTGTCGTACAGGGGCGCGAGCAGTACTTC. V gene TRBV25-1 combines with J gene TRBJ2-7; TRBD1 matches at 7 bases. This CDR3 has 13 amino acids. V was clipped by 4 bases and J by 6 bases; unmatched bases: 6. Germline V lookup: CDR1 MGHDK, CDR2 SYGVNS.

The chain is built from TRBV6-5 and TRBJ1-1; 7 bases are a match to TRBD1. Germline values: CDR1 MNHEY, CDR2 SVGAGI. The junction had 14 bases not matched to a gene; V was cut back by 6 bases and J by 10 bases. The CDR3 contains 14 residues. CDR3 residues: CASRDNRGRSRAFF. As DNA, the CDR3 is TGTGCCAGCAGGGACAACAGGGGCCGCTCGCGAGCTTTCTTT.

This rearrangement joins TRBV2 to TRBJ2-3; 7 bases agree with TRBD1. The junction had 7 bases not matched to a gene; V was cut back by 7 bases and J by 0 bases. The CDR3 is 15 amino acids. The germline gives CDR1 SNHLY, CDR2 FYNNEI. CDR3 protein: CASKGAAASTDTQYF. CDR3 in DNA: TGTGCCAGCAAGGGGGCAGCCGCTAGCACAGATACGCAGTATTTT. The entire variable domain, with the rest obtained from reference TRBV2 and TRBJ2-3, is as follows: EPEVTQTPSHQVTQMGQEVILRCVPISNHLYFYWYRQILGQKVEFLVSFYNNEISEKSEIFDDQFSVERPDGSNFTLKIRSTKLEDSAMYFCASKGAAASTDTQYFGPGTRLTVL.

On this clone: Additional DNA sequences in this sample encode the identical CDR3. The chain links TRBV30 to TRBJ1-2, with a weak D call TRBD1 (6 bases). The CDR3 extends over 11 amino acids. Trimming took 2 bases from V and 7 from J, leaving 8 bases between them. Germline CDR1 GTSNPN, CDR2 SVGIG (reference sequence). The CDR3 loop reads CAWSQGGGYTF. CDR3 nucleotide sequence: TGTGCCTGGAGTCAAGGGGGTGGCTACACCTTC. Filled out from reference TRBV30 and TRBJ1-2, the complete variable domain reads SQTIHQWPATLVQPVGSPLSLECTVEGTSNPNLYWYRQAAGRGLQLLFYSVGIGQISSEVPQNLSASRPQDRQFILSSKKLLLSDSGFYLCAWSQGGGYTFGSGTRLTVV.

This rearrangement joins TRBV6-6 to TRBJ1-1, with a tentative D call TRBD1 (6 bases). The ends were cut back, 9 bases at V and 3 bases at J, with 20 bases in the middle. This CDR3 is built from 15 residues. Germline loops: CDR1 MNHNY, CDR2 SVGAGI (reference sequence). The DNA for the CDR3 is TGTGCCAGTCAGGGGATACGAGGGGGGGACACTGAAGCTTTCTTT. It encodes CASQGIRGGDTEAFF.

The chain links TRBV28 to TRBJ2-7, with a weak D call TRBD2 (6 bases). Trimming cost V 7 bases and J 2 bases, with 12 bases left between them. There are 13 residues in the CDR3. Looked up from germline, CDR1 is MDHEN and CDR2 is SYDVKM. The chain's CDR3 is CASKEGRTYEQYF. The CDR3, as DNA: TGTGCCAGCAAGGAGGGGCGGACCTACGAGCAGTACTTC.

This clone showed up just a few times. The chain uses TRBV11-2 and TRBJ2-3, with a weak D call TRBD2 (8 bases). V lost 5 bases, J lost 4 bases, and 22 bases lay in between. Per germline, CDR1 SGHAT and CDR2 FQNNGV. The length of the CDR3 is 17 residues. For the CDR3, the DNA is TGTGCCAGCAGCACCCGGACAGGCCCGGGAGGGGCAGATACGCAGTATTTT. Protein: CASSTRTGPGGADTQYF.

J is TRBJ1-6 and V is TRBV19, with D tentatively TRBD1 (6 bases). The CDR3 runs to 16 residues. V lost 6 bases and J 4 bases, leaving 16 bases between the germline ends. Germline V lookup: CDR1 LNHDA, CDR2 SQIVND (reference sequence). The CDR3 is CASSLGTPIYNSPLHF. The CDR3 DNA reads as TGTGCCAGTAGCCTCGGGACACCGATTTATAATTCACCCCTCCACTTT. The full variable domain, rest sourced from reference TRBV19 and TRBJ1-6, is DGGITQSPKYLFRKEGQNVTLSCEQNLNHDAMYWYRQDPGQGLRLIYYSQIVNDFQKGDIAEGYSVSREKKESFPLTVTSAQKNPTAFYLCASSLGTPIYNSPLHFGNGTRLTVT.

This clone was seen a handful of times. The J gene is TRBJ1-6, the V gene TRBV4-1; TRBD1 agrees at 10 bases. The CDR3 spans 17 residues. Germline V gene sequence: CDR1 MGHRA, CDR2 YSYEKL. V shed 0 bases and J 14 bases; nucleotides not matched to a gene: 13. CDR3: CASSQEQPGQGNWALHF. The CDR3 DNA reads TGCGCCAGCAGCCAAGAGCAGCCGGGACAGGGGAATTGGGCCCTCCACTTT.

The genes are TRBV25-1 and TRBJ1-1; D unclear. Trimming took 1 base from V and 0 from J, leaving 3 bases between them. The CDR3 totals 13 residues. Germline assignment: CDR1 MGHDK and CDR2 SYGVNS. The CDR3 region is CASSELMNTEAFF. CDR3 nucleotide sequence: TGTGCCAGCAGTGAATTAATGAACACTGAAGCTTTCTTT.

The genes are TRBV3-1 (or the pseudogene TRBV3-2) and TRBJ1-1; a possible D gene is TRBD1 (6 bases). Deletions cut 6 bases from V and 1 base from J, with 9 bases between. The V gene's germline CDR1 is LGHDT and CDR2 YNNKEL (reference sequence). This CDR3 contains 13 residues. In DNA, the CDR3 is TGTGCCAGCAGGGAACAGGGGAACACTGAAGCTTTCTTT. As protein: CASREQGNTEAFF.

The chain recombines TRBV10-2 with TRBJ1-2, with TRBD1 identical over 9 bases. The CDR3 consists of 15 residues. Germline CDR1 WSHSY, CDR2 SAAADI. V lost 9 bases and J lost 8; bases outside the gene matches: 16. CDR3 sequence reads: CARLGQGRPGRGYTF. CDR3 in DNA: TGCGCCAGGCTGGGACAGGGTCGGCCAGGTAGGGGCTACACCTTC.

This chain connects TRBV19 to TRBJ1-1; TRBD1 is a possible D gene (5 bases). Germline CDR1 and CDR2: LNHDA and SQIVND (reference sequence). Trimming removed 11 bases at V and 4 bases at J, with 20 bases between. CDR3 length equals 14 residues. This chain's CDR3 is CASIKNWGGTEAFF. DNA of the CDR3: TGTGCCTCCATCAAAAACTGGGGGGGCACTGAAGCTTTCTTT.

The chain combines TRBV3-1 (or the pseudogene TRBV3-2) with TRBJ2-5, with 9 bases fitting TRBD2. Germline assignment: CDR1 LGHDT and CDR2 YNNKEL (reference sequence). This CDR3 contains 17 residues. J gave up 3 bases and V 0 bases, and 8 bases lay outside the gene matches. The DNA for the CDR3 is TGTGCCAGCAGCCAAGATGGCCCCCAGCGGGGGGAAGAGACCCAGTACTTC. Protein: CASSQDGPQRGEETQYF.

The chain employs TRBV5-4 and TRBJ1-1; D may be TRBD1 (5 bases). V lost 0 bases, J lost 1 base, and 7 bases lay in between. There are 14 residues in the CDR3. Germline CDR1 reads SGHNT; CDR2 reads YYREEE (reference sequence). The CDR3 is CASSLGQPNTEAFF. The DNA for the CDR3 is TGTGCCAGCAGCTTGGGACAGCCGAACACTGAAGCTTTCTTT.